The present T cell receptor (beta chain) was sequenced within a study of cytotoxic CD8 clonotypes in ibrutinib-treated CLL. Overall study results and limits: Clonality (at baseline) was higher than in age-matched healthy donors and tracked circulating CD8+ T-cell counts.

The CDR3 runs to 15 residues. Trimming took 6 bases from V and 5 from J; bases not matched to a gene: 7. From germline, CDR1 is SGHAT and CDR2 FQNNGV. This clone was recorded once. Its target is unknown. Libraries were prepared by immunoSEQ multiplex PCR; TCRdb keeps only in-frame clonotypes and omits some of them. The repertoire includes 8,500 to 13,000 clones, about 80% of them detected once, and roughly a sixth sits in the top ten. The specimen was PBMCs, collected at disease progression, from a patient treated with ibrutinib. The rearrangement uses TRBV11-2 and TRBJ1-4; 9 positions match TRBD1. This clonotype originated in a human donor with chronic lymphocytic leukemia. The CDR3 sequence is CASSTPGTGNEKLFF. Here the CDR3 DNA reads TGTGCCAGCAGTACGCCAGGGACAGGGAATGAAAAACTGTTTTTT.